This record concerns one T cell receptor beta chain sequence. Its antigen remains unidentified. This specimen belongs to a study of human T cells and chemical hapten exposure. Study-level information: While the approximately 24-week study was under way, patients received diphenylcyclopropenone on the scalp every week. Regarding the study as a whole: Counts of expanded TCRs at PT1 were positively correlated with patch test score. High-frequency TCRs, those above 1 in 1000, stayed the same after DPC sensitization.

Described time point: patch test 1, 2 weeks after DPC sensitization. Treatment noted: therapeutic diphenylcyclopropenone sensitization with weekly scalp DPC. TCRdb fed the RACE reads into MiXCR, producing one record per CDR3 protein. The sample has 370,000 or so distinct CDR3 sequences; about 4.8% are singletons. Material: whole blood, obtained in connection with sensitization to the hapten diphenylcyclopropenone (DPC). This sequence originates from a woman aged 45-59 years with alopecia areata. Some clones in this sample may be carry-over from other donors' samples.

CDR3 residues: CASSEADTNQPQHF. The CDR3 DNA sequence: TGTGCCAGCAGTGAAGCGGACACGAATCAGCCCCAGCATTTT. The V and J genes are TRBV2 and TRBJ1-5, with D possibly matching TRBD1 (5 bases). The V end lost 0 bases, the J end lost 4 bases, and 7 bases lay between the germline ends. The germline gives CDR1 SNHLY, CDR2 FYNNEI. The CDR3 covers 14 residues.